This T cell receptor beta chain was documented in a study of CD8 T cells in ankylosing spondylitis. Libraries of TCR beta came from quantitative 5'-RACE with molecular barcodes. A single record per CDR3 protein comes from TCRdb applying MiXCR to the 5' RACE reads. The sample carries tens of thousands of distinct CDR3 sequences, 27% recorded once. This clonotype was seen more than once but under ten times. The V gene's germline CDR1 is DFQATT and CDR2 SNEGSKA (reference sequence). Trimming left V 7 bases short and J 3 bases short, with 6 bases between. The CDR3 extends over 11 amino acids. The TCR originated in a male donor with ankylosing spondylitis or in good health (not recorded which). Sequenced: blood, either unsorted or a sorted T cell fraction (not recorded which). The chain links TRBV20-1 to TRBJ2-2; D uncertain. The CDR3 region has the DNA TGCAGTGGTGGAGACACCGGGGAGCTGTTTTTT. Its protein product is CSGGDTGELFF.